The text below deals with one T cell receptor (beta chain). In germline, CDR1 is MDHEN, CDR2 SYDVKM. The CDR3 loop spans 15 amino acids. V was pared by 5 bases and J by 1 base, with 7 bases of the junction left unmatched. This sample is drawn from a study of blood T cell repertoires in COVID-19. Study as a whole: Donors in the United States, Italy and Spain gave samples during acute or convalescent COVID-19. PBMCs, B-cell-depleted T cells, or T cells provided the cDNA or gDNA that made up the material.

Original processing methods: Amplification of reference gene primers provided the estimated nucleated cell counts. The table came from immunoSEQ multiplex PCR; TCRdb's copy has only in-frame clones and leaves some out. That table furnishes V, J and clone size, whereas the DNA furnished D and trimming. The sample has about 210,000 clones; roughly 94% are singletons. The receptor was isolated from a man aged 30 to 45 with acute or convalescent COVID-19. Sequencing was performed on peripheral blood. The chain couples TRBV28 to TRBJ1-1, with 7 bases matching TRBD1. The CDR3 spells CASSPQQGRNTEAFF. The CDR3 region has the DNA TGTGCCAGCAGTCCCCAACAGGGGAGGAACACTGAAGCTTTCTTT.